Described below is a single TCR beta chain sequence and its context. Its matching antigen is unknown. This record comes from a study of a mutant IDH1 vaccine in newly diagnosed glioma. Study-level results: Pseudoprogression seemed unlinked to shifts in top peripheral T cell clonotypes.

The CDR3 sequence is 14 residues long. V dropped 3 bases and J dropped 7 bases, with 10 bases sitting between them. Germline V gene lookup returns CDR1 MRHNA and CDR2 SNTAGT. Time point: week 11, during vaccination. Topical imiquimod accompanied each vaccine dose, which consisted of 300 ug of mutant IDH1 20-mer peptide. Only in-frame clones appear in the TCRdb table, and some are missing; sequencing was by immunoSEQ multiplex PCR. The sample contains fewer than 150,000 clones, roughly 88% of which appear only once. This sequence was found in a woman aged 50 to 60 with glioma. The starting material was PBMCs, obtained from a glioma patient whose treatment included an IDH1 peptide vaccine. The chain links TRBV6-4 to TRBJ1-6; D gene ambiguous. Written as DNA, the CDR3 is TGTGCCAGCAGTGAAAAACAGTGGAATTCACCCCTCCACTTT. Its translation is CASSEKQWNSPLHF.